This T cell receptor beta chain was profiled in a study of radiotherapy plus CTLA-4 blockade in lung cancer. Study context: Disease control was seen in 25% to 40% of patients, objective responses in about 18%.

Generated by immunoSEQ multiplex PCR, the TCRdb table keeps only in-frame clones and is missing some. The table records some 100,000 clones, approximately 82% of them present only once. Focal radiation with ipilimumab CTLA-4 blockade was given to patients with chemo-refractory metastatic non-small-cell lung cancer. This sequence originates from a human donor with non-small cell lung cancer that progressed on radiotherapy plus ipilimumab. This material consisted of peripheral blood, taken from a patient treated with radiotherapy plus ipilimumab.

The CDR3 loop reads CASSPNRAGNTQYF. The CDR3 bases are TGTGCCAGCAGCCCCAATCGAGCAGGGAATACGCAGTATTTT. The J gene is TRBJ2-3, the V gene TRBV11-3, with D maybe TRBD1 (5 bases). Germline V gives CDR1 SGHNT, CDR2 YENEEA. V was clipped by 5 bases and J by 7 bases, with 16 bases between them. The CDR3 has 14 amino acids.